A single sample is the source of the 8 T cell receptor beta chains below, sequenced in a study of blood T cells in healthy people across ages. PCR was performed a second time for roughly 7 to 12 cycles using a sample-barcoded 5' primer and a J-beta primer mix. Using its own MiXCR run on the 5' RACE reads, TCRdb lists one record per CDR3 protein. This repertoire shows more than 700,000 distinct CDR3 sequences, around 45% found once; its top ten account for 15% to 20%. Source material: blood. These receptors all stem from a man older than 75 in good health.

This clonotype turned up a few times. The chain recombines TRBV3-1 with TRBJ2-1; possibly TRBD1 for D (5 bases). V gave up 0 bases and J gave up 7 bases, with 13 bases separating them. Germline CDR1 LGHDT, CDR2 YNNKEL (reference sequence). The length of the CDR3 is 15 residues. The CDR3 DNA reads TGTGCCAGCAGCCAAGACACTGTAAAGGGGAATGAGCAGTTCTTC. Protein: CASSQDTVKGNEQFF.

The rearrangement uses TRBV9 and TRBJ2-7; D possibly corresponds to TRBD1 (6 bases). The CDR3 extends over 16 amino acids. Germline V CDR1 and CDR2: SGDLS, YYNGEE. V was shortened by 4 bases and J by 3 bases, with 20 bases between the two germline ends. Here the CDR3 DNA reads TGTGCCAGCAGCTCCATGGACAGCGGCGGGTTCTACGAGCAGTACTTC. Its translation is CASSSMDSGGFYEQYF.

Concerning this clonotype: Just one base apart from a much larger clone, this may be a read error. The chain has TRBV6-5 and TRBJ2-4, with D uncertain. Trimming shortened V by 3 bases and J by 7 bases, and 16 bases separated the two germline ends. This CDR3 spans 15 amino acids. Germline V gene lookup returns CDR1 MNHEY and CDR2 SVGAGI. CDR3 region: CASSYHQSGNNIQYF. Here the CDR3 DNA reads TGTGCCAGCAGTTATCACCAATCGGGCAACAACATTCAGTACTTC.

The V gene is TRBV29-1, the J gene TRBJ2-7; a weak D match, TRBD2 (6 bases). Germline V gene lookup returns CDR1 SQVTM and CDR2 ANQGSEA. Trimming cost V 7 bases and J 0 bases, with 13 bases left between them. CDR3 length: 13 amino acids. The CDR3 protein is CSGGDGNSYEQYF. CDR3 in DNA: TGCAGCGGGGGGGACGGGAACTCCTACGAGCAGTACTTC.

The V and J genes are TRBV20-1 and TRBJ1-1; a weak D match, TRBD1 (6 bases). Germline V CDR1 and CDR2: DFQATT, SNEGSKA (reference sequence). V lost 5 bases and J 5 bases, leaving 15 bases between the germline ends. The CDR3 extends over 13 amino acids. CDR3 sequence: CSAVQGGTTEAFF. The CDR3 nucleotides read TGCAGTGCTGTACAGGGTGGTACGACTGAAGCTTTCTTT.

The V call is TRBV29-1, the J call TRBJ2-3; either TRBD1 or TRBD2 may fit D (5 bases each). Per germline, CDR1 SQVTM and CDR2 ANQGSEA. V lost 1 base, J lost 5 bases, and 10 bases lay in between. The CDR3 covers 13 residues. As DNA, the CDR3 is TGCAGCGTTGAAGGAGGGGTAGGAGATACGCAGTATTTT. Its protein product is CSVEGGVGDTQYF.

The chain recombines TRBV7-2 with TRBJ1-1; D not certain. Germline CDR1 reads SGHTA; CDR2 reads FQGNSA. This CDR3 spans 14 amino acids. The V and J ends lost 5 bases and 4 bases respectively, with 14 bases between them. In DNA, the CDR3 is TGTGCCAGCAGCCCAGGTCAGGCGAGCACTGAAGCTTTCTTT. It specifies CASSPGQASTEAFF.

A remark on this clonotype: As the CDR3 is not closed by the conserved phenylalanine or tryptophan, this likely results from a read error. The chain links TRBV25-1 to TRBJ1-2; D is possibly TRBD1 (6 bases). V shed 2 bases and J shed 4 bases, with 8 bases lying between them. CDR3 size: 13 residues. Germline V gives CDR1 MGHDK, CDR2 SYGVNS. CDR3 nucleotide sequence: TGTGCCAGCAGTGAACAAGGGGGCTATGGCTACACCTCC. Amino acid sequence: CASSEQGGYGYTS.